This is a list of T cell receptor beta chains from one sample in a study of type 1 regulatory T cells. No cognate antigen is known for these TCRs. TCRdb passed the reads through MiXCR, listing each CDR3 protein once. The repertoire has about 74,000 distinct CDR3 sequences, approximately 64% of them found once; the top ten carry 7.6%. Source material: cultured T cells, either the whole culture or a sorted T cell fraction (not recorded which). These receptors all come from a human donor in good health. CDR3s include the opening cysteine and the closing phenylalanine or tryptophan. D genes are given only for firm matches. Clone size is not always given. Where it is, it says once, few, many or a class for expanded clones.

clone size	J gene	V gene	D gene	CDR3 DNA	CDR3 protein
many	TRBJ1-2	TRBV12-3/TRBV12-4	.	TGTGCCAGCAGGGACGGAGGAAGCCCAATCTCTATGGGCTACACCTTC	CASRDGGSPISMGYTF
once	TRBJ2-2	TRBV7-3	TRBD2	TGTGCCAGCAGCCCGACCCGGGAAGCGGGAGTGAACACCAGGGAGCTGTTTTTT	CASSPTREAGVNTRELFF
few	TRBJ2-7	TRBV5-1	TRBD1	TGCGCCAGCAGCCCGACGGGACAGACAGGCTACGAGCAGTACTTC	CASSPTGQTGYEQYF
once	TRBJ2-1	TRBV9	TRBD2	TGTGCCAGCAGCGCTAGCGGGAGGGACGATGAGCAGTTCTTC	CASSASGRDDEQFF
medium-sized	TRBJ2-3	TRBV29-1	.	TGCAGCGTTGAATTCGTCGGAGATACGCAGTATTTT	CSVEFVGDTQYF
.	TRBJ2-3	TRBV5-1	.	TGCGCCAGCAGCTTCTGGGGCGGTGGAGATACGCAGTATTTT	CASSFWGGGDTQYF
.	TRBJ1-5	TRBV4-2	.	TGTGCCAGCAGCACCGGGGACACCGATCAGCCCCAGCATTTT	CASSTGDTDQPQHF
.	TRBJ2-1	TRBV5-1	TRBD2	TGCGCCAGCAGCATATCACTAGCGGGAGCCGGTCAGGGAGTTCAGTTCTTC	CASSISLAGAGQGVQFF
.	TRBJ2-1	TRBV4-3	TRBD2	TGCGCCAGCAGCCCGGGGGCTAGCGGGACCTACAATGAGCAGTTCTTC	CASSPGASGTYNEQFF
.	TRBJ2-5	TRBV6-2/TRBV6-3	TRBD2	TGTGCCAGCAGCCCCGGGACTAGCAGCTGGGGGGAGACCCAGTACTTC	CASSPGTSSWGETQYF
.	TRBJ2-5	TRBV5-1	TRBD2	TGCGCCAGCATCAAGGGAGCGGGAGGGAGAGAGACCCGGTACTTC	CASIKGAGGRETRYF
.	TRBJ2-1	TRBV5-1	.	TGCGCCAGCAGCTTGGAAGCCCAGGCGAATGAGCAGTTCTTC	CASSLEAQANEQFF
.	TRBJ1-5	TRBV28	.	TGTGCCAGCAGTCCCCTTTTGGGGACCAATCAGCCCCAGCATTTT	CASSPLLGTNQPQHF
.	TRBJ1-6	TRBV27	.	TGTGCCAGCAGTCCTCGAACAGGTCGGGAAAATTCACCCCTCCACTTT	CASSPRTGRENSPLHF
.	TRBJ2-4	TRBV29-1	TRBD1	TGCAGCGTTGAAGATCACAGGGGGCCTGCCAAAAACATTCAGTACTTC	CSVEDHRGPAKNIQYF
.	TRBJ2-3	TRBV12-3/TRBV12-4	.	TGTGCCAGCACCTTATTGTCTTCCACAGATACGCAGTATTTT	CASTLLSSTDTQYF
.	TRBJ2-1	TRBV2	.	TGTGCCACCCGGAGAGCTTCCTACAATGAGCAGTTCTTC	CATRRASYNEQFF
.	TRBJ2-1	TRBV9	.	TGTGCCAGCAGCCTTCGGGACTGGTCTAGGAATGAGCAGTTCTTC	CASSLRDWSRNEQFF
.	TRBJ1-2	TRBV29-1	TRBD1	TGCAGCGTAGACAGGGGAGATAATGGCTACACCTTC	CSVDRGDNGYTF
few	TRBJ2-1	TRBV2	TRBD2	TGTGCCAGCAGTGGACTAGCGGGAGGTCTTGAGCAGTTCTTC	CASSGLAGGLEQFF
.	TRBJ1-1	TRBV2	TRBD1	TGTGCCAGCAGGCCCGGGACAGGGGATTTGACTGAAGCTTTCTTT	CASRPGTGDLTEAFF
.	TRBJ2-2	TRBV20-1	.	TGCAGTGCTAGACGGACCGCAACCCTCGACACCGGGGAGCTGTTTTTT	CSARRTATLDTGELFF
.	TRBJ2-5	TRBV12-3/TRBV12-4	.	TGTGCCAGCAGTGGTACCGGGCCCCAAGAGACCCAGTACTTC	CASSGTGPQETQYF
.	TRBJ2-1	TRBV20-1	.	TGCAGTGCTAGAGAATTGGGCCGGGCGGCGAACGAGCAGTTCTTC	CSARELGRAANEQFF
.	TRBJ2-1	TRBV6-6	TRBD1	TGTGCCAGCAGCCCAAGGACAGGCTCCTACAATGAGCAGTTCTTC	CASSPRTGSYNEQFF
.	TRBJ2-7	TRBV4-2	.	TGTGCCAGCAGCCAAGAACCCGGGAGAGGCTACGAGCAGTACTTC	CASSQEPGRGYEQYF
.	TRBJ2-1	TRBV6-5	TRBD2	TGTGCCAGCAGTTATGAGCGGGAGCGAAATATAAATGAGCAGTTCTTC	CASSYERERNINEQFF
few	TRBJ2-5	TRBV2	.	TGTGCCAGCAGGGAGGGGGAGGAAGAGACCCAGTACTTC	CASREGEEETQYF
.	TRBJ1-1	TRBV29-1	.	TGCAGCGTTGAAGAGGGTATGAACACTGAAGCTTTCTTT	CSVEEGMNTEAFF
.	TRBJ1-4	TRBV20-1	.	TGCAGTGCTTACGAAGGGGGTTCTAATGAAAAACTGTTTTTT	CSAYEGGSNEKLFF
.	TRBJ2-1	TRBV20-1	TRBD2	TGCAGTGCTACGGGACTAGCGGGAGCCGGTGAGCAGTTCTTC	CSATGLAGAGEQFF
.	TRBJ2-1	TRBV2	TRBD1	TGTGCCAGCAGTGAGGGACAGGGGGCGCTTAATGAGCAGTTCTTC	CASSEGQGALNEQFF
.	TRBJ2-1	TRBV15	TRBD2	TGTGCCACCAGCAGCGATGATGACTTGCGAGCGGGGGAGGGGGGTTACAATGAGCAGTTCTTC	CATSSDDDLRAGEGGYNEQFF
once	TRBJ2-7	TRBV5-1	.	TGCGCCAGCAGCTTGGCACGTTACGAGCAGTACTTC	CASSLARYEQYF
many	TRBJ2-1	TRBV7-9	TRBD2	TGTGCCAGCAGCTTAGGCTGGACTAGCGGGAAAAATGAGCAGTTCTTC	CASSLGWTSGKNEQFF
.	TRBJ2-1	TRBV4-1	.	TGCGCCACCCGCCGGACAGAATACGGGGAGCAGTTCTTC	CATRRTEYGEQFF
.	TRBJ2-7	TRBV14	.	TGTGCCAGCAGCCAAGATTTGCATAAACGGGACGAGCAGTACTTC	CASSQDLHKRDEQYF
.	TRBJ2-5	TRBV6-5	TRBD2	TGTGCCAGCAGTCTAGCGGGAGTAGGGGAGACCCAGTACTTC	CASSLAGVGETQYF